Given below is one T cell receptor beta chain in context. Assay: immunoSEQ multiplex PCR; the TCRdb copy retains only in-frame clones and omits some. This repertoire shows around 230,000 clones, approximately 83% found once; its top ten account for approximately 10%. This specimen comes from a study of blood T cell repertoires in COVID-19. From germline, CDR1 is SGHRS and CDR2 YFSETQ. The CDR3 runs to 14 residues. The trim removed 2 bases at V and 3 bases at J, leaving 3 bases unmatched. The source is a woman over 75 with acute or convalescent COVID-19. The rearrangement joins TRBV5-1 to TRBJ2-7; TRBD1 matches 9 bases. Sequences were obtained from peripheral blood. The CDR3 DNA follows: TGCGCCAGCAGCTTTGACAGGGGGGGCTACGAGCAGTACTTC. Its translation: CASSFDRGGYEQYF.